The source of this T cell receptor (beta chain) is a study of T-cell reconstitution after alpha-beta-depleted transplantation in children. This clonotype has only a few counts. Unique molecular identifiers tagged the TCRbeta library. TCRdb passed the PCR reads through MiXCR, listing each CDR3 protein once. Found here are 360,000 or so distinct CDR3 sequences, about 20% of them singletons; the top ten hold approximately 3.8%. The V gene lost 2 bases and the J gene lost 2 bases, with 10 bases spanning the gap. Germline V gene data show CDR1 as KGHDR and CDR2 as SFDVKD. The CDR3 is 15 amino acids. The source is a human donor who donated a stem cell graft to a child with acute myeloid leukemia. The sequences come from PBMCs from the stem cell graft donor, collected from the stem cell graft. The V gene is TRBV24-1, the J gene TRBJ2-3; D ambiguous. CDR3 nucleotides: TGTGCCACCAGTGATTCCCTACAGAACACAGATACGCAGTATTTT. Amino acids: CATSDSLQNTDTQYF.